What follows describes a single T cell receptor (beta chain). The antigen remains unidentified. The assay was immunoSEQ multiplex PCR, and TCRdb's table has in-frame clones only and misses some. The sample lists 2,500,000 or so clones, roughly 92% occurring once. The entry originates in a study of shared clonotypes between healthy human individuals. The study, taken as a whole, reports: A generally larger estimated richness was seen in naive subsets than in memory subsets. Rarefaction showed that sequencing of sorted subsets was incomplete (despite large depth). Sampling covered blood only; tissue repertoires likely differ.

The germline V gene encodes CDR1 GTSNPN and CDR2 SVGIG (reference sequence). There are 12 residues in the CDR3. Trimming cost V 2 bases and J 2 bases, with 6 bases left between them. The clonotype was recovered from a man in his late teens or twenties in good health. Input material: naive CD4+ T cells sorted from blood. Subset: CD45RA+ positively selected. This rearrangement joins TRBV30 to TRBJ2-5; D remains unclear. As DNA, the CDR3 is TGTGCCTGGAGTCGGTCTCAAGAGACCCAGTACTTC. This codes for CAWSRSQETQYF.